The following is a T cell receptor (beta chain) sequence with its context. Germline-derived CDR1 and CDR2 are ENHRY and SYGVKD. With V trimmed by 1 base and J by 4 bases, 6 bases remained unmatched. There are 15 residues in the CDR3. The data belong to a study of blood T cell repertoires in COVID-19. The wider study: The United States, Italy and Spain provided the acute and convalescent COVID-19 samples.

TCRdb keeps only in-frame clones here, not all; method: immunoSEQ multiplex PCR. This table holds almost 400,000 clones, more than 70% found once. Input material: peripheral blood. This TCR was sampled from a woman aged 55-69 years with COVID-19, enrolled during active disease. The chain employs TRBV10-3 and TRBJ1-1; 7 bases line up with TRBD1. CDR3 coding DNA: TGTGCCATCAGTGAGTTGACAGGGTTTGGCACTGAAGCTTTCTTT. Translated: CAISELTGFGTEAFF.